Each of the 17 T cell receptor beta chains below was sequenced from the same sample in a study of cytomegalovirus exposure and HLA in healthy donors. The PCR contained 60 Vbeta and 13 Jbeta primers. Profiled with immunoSEQ multiplex PCR; TCRdb holds only in-frame clones, not every one. The data hold about 160,000 clones, with under 75% observed a single time. The specimen was PBMCs. The receptor source for this set is a woman aged 55-69 years in good health and CMV-seropositive.

This clone has just a few counts. The rearrangement joins TRBV7-8 to TRBJ2-3, with D tentatively TRBD1 (6 bases). The CDR3 is 14 residues long. The germline CDR1 and CDR2 sequences are SGHVS and FQNEAQ. V lost 1 base, J lost 7 bases, and 12 bases lay in between. The CDR3 DNA sequence: TGTGCCAGCAGCTTAGTTGGCAGGGGTAATACGCAGTATTTT. Amino acid sequence: CASSLVGRGNTQYF.

In DNA form, the CDR3 reads TGTGCCAGCAGGTCCGGGGTTGCGGGGTCCTACAATGAGCAGTTCTTC. Amino acid sequence: CASRSGVAGSYNEQFF. The V gene is TRBV7-3, the J gene TRBJ2-1, with D possibly being TRBD2 (6 bases). The CDR3 loop spans 16 amino acids. V was shortened by 6 bases and J by 1 base, with 16 bases between the two germline ends. Germline V gene data show CDR1 as SGHTA and CDR2 as FQGTGA.

This clone was observed a few times. The chain uses TRBV4-1 and TRBJ1-5; D unclear. The V end lost 0 bases, the J end lost 2 bases, and 8 bases lay between the germline ends. CDR1 and CDR2 (germline): MGHRA, YSYEKL. CDR3 size: 15 residues. CDR3 region: CASSQEFEGNQPQHF. The CDR3 DNA is TGCGCCAGCAGCCAAGAGTTTGAGGGCAATCAGCCCCAGCATTTT.

V and J are TRBV6-6 and TRBJ1-1, with 7 bases that match TRBD1. Germline values: CDR1 MNHNY, CDR2 SVGAGI (reference sequence). The CDR3 runs 14 residues. The ends lost 6 bases at V and 1 base at J; junction bases unmatched: 5. The CDR3 protein is CASRKPGGNTEAFF. The DNA of the CDR3 is TGTGCCAGCAGAAAGCCAGGGGGGAACACTGAAGCTTTCTTT.

V usage is TRBV19 and J usage is TRBJ1-5; possibly TRBD1 for D (6 bases). Germline CDR1 and CDR2: LNHDA and SQIVND (reference sequence). CDR3 length equals 17 residues. V lost 3 bases and J 5 bases, leaving 20 bases between the germline ends. The CDR3 DNA follows: TGTGCCAGTAGTATTTATCAGGTAGGACAGACCTATCAGCCCCAGCATTTT. This encodes CASSIYQVGQTYQPQHF.

The rearrangement uses TRBV4-3 and TRBJ2-3; D is unclear. CDR3 length equals 15 residues. V was clipped by 2 bases and J by 0 bases, with 9 bases between them. Germline CDR1 and CDR2: LGHNA and YSLEER. CDR3: CASSQKTRSTDTQYF. The DNA of the CDR3 is TGCGCCAGCAGCCAAAAGACACGTAGCACAGATACGCAGTATTTT.

The chain recombines TRBV4-1 with TRBJ2-5; D is possibly TRBD2 (6 bases). Germline V gene data show CDR1 as MGHRA and CDR2 as YSYEKL. This CDR3 has 16 residues. The germline V and J ends were trimmed by 0 bases and 4 bases, with 15 bases remaining between them. The CDR3 sequence is CASSQDLRTTGETQYF. DNA of the CDR3: TGCGCCAGCAGCCAAGATTTAAGGACTACGGGAGAGACCCAGTACTTC.

J is TRBJ2-3 and V is TRBV19; 12 bases are a match to TRBD2. Unmatched junction bases numbered 5, after V lost 3 bases and J lost 7 bases. The CDR3 is made up of 15 amino acids. Germline loops: CDR1 LNHDA, CDR2 SQIVND (reference sequence). CDR3 coding DNA: TGTGCCAGTAGTATCTTACTAGCGGGAGGAAATACGCAGTATTTT. Protein: CASSILLAGGNTQYF. Using reference TRBV19 and TRBJ2-3 for the parts outside the CDR3, the full variable domain is DGGITQSPKYLFRKEGQNVTLSCEQNLNHDAMYWYRQDPGQGLRLIYYSQIVNDFQKGDIAEGYSVSREKKESFPLTVTSAQKNPTAFYLCASSILLAGGNTQYFGPGTRLTVL.

With respect to this clone: One junction end does not reproduce the germline sequence, and a read error may be involved. The identical CDR3 is also encoded by other nucleotide sequences in the sample. V and J are TRBV10-3 and TRBJ2-1; D perhaps matches TRBD2 (6 bases). CDR3 size: 15 residues. CDR1 is ENHRY, CDR2 SYGVKD, per germline. This CDR3 is CAISEVLASYNEQFF. CDR3 DNA: TGCGCCATCAGTGAGGTACTAGCTTCCTACAATGAGCAGTTCTTC.

The rearrangement links TRBV19 to TRBJ2-1; D ambiguous. Germline CDR1 reads LNHDA; CDR2 reads SQIVND (reference sequence). The CDR3 is made up of 13 amino acids. Trimming stripped 5 bases from V and 4 bases from J, with 9 bases between. CDR3 nucleotide sequence: TGTGCCAGTAGTGTCGGTCAATACAATGAGCAGTTCTTC. It is translated as CASSVGQYNEQFF.

This clone was seen just once. This chain's CDR3 is CASSLADRGNQPQHF. CDR3 nucleotides: TGTGCCAGCAGTTTAGCTGACAGGGGCAATCAGCCCCAGCATTTT. This rearrangement joins TRBV28 to TRBJ1-5; 7 nucleotides line up with TRBD1. V was clipped by 2 bases and J by 2 bases; unmatched bases: 3. This CDR3 region has 15 residues. Germline CDR1 and CDR2: MDHEN and SYDVKM.

The chain recombines TRBV5-1 with TRBJ1-6; 9 bases fit TRBD1. Germline trimming cut 0 bases from V and 0 bases from J; bases unmatched to any gene: 7. Germline CDR1 reads SGHRS; CDR2 reads YFSETQ. The CDR3 totals 19 residues. CDR3 sequence reads: CASSLEGTGRFSYNSPLHF. The CDR3 nucleotides read TGCGCCAGCAGCTTGGAGGGGACAGGGCGATTCTCCTATAATTCACCCCTCCACTTT.

CDR3 DNA sequence: TGTGCCAGCAGCGCCACCGGGACAGCCTCCCGGAGCACAGATACGCAGTATTTT. Its protein is CASSATGTASRSTDTQYF. This chain joins TRBV11-2 and TRBJ2-3, with TRBD1 matching 7 bases. The CDR3 extends over 18 amino acids. Looked up from germline, CDR1 is SGHAT and CDR2 is FQNNGV. The V gene end was trimmed by 5 bases and the J gene end by 0 bases; junction bases not matched to a gene: 14.

The chain is built from TRBV6-6 and TRBJ1-2, with a possible D match to TRBD1 (5 bases). Germline CDR1 reads MNHNY; CDR2 reads SVGAGI (reference sequence). Deletions cut 5 bases from V and 4 bases from J, with 17 bases between. The CDR3 is 15 residues long. This CDR3 is CASSAYSGSSYGYTF. In nucleotides, the CDR3 is TGTGCCAGCAGTGCATACTCAGGGTCCTCCTATGGCTACACCTTC.

The rearrangement joins TRBV10-1 to TRBJ2-7; D is perhaps TRBD1 (5 bases). Trimming stripped 3 bases from V and 0 bases from J, with 9 bases between. The CDR3 runs to 14 residues. From germline, CDR1 is WNHNN and CDR2 SYGVQD (reference sequence). CDR3 nucleotide sequence: TGCGCCAGCAGTGACGGACACCACTCCTACGAGCAGTACTTC. Its protein product is CASSDGHHSYEQYF.

J is TRBJ2-3 and V is TRBV29-1, with 11 bases that match TRBD2. The CDR3 spans 14 residues. V shed 6 bases and J 11 bases; nucleotides not matched to a gene: 13. In germline, CDR1 is SQVTM, CDR2 ANQGSEA. The CDR3 DNA is TGCAGCGTGGATGCGGGACTAGCGGCCCTAGGGCAGTATTTT. Translation: CSVDAGLAALGQYF.

This sequence joins TRBV5-6 and TRBJ1-2; TRBD1 might be the D (5 bases). The CDR3 totals 13 residues. Trimming removed 1 base from V and 2 bases from J, with 6 bases in between. Germline CDR1 is SGHDT and CDR2 is YYEEEE. CDR3 loop: CASSLRGNYGYTF. The CDR3 region has the DNA TGTGCCAGCAGCTTGAGGGGAAACTATGGCTACACCTTC. The entire variable domain, with the rest obtained from reference TRBV5-6 and TRBJ1-2, is as follows: DAGVTQSPTHLIKTRGQQVTLRCSPKSGHDTVSWYQQALGQGPQFIFQYYEEEERQRGNFPDRFSGHQFPNYSSELNVNALLLGDSALYLCASSLRGNYGYTFGSGTRLTVV.